This TCR beta chain derives from a study of early T cells in non-severe SARS-CoV-2 infection. This clonotype was seen repeatedly, ten times or more. Unique molecular identifiers tagged individual cDNA molecules. TCRdb fed the 5' RACE reads into MiXCR, producing one record per CDR3 protein. The sample lists 25,000 to 35,000 distinct CDR3 sequences; approximately 6.9% were seen once. The V gene's germline CDR1 is SGHRS and CDR2 YFSETQ. The CDR3 runs to 16 residues. The V end lost 4 bases, the J end lost 0 bases, and 13 bases lay between the germline ends. The sequence derives from an adult who was a healthcare worker with PCR-confirmed SARS-CoV-2 infection or an uninfected control (not recorded which). V is TRBV5-1 and J is TRBJ2-2, with D tentatively TRBD1 or TRBD2 (5 bases each). Sequences were obtained from whole blood. The CDR3 protein is CASSPRGSSNTGELFF. The CDR3 coding sequence is TGCGCCAGCAGCCCTCGGGGCAGCTCGAACACCGGGGAGCTGTTTTTT.